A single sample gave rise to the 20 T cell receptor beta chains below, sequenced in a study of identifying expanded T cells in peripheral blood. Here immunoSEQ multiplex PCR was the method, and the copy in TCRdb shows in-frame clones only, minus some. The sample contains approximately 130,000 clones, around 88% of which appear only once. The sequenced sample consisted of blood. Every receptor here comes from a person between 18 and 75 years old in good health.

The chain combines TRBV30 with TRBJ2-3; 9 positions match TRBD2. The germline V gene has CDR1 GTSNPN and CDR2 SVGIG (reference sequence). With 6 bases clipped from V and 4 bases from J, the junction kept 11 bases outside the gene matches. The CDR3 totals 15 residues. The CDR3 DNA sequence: TGTGCCTGTGATTACGGCGGGGGGGCCCCAGATACGCAGTATTTT. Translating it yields CACDYGGGAPDTQYF. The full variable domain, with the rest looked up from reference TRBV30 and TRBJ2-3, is SQTIHQWPATLVQPVGSPLSLECTVEGTSNPNLYWYRQAAGRGLQLLFYSVGIGQISSEVPQNLSASRPQDRQFILSSKKLLLSDSGFYLCACDYGGGAPDTQYFGPGTRLTVL.

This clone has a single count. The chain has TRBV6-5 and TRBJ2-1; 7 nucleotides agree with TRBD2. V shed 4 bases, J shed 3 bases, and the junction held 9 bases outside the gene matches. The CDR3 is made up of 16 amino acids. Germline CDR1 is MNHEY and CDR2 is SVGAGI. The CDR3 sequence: CASSSVLAISYNEQFF. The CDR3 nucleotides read TGTGCCAGCAGTTCTGTACTAGCGATAAGCTACAATGAGCAGTTCTTC.

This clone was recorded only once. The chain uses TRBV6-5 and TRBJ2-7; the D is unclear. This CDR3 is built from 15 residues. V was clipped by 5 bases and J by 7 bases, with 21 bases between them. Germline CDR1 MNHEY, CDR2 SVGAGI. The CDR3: CASSNRPTTVGEQYF. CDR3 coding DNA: TGTGCCAGCAGTAACCGACCCACCACCGTTGGAGAGCAGTACTTC.

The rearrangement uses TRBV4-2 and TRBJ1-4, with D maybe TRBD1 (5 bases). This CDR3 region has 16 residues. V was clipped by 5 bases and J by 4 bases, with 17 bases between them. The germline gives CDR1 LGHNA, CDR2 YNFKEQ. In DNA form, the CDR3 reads TGTGCCAGCAGCGGGGGGGGGAACGACAGTAATGAAAAACTGTTTTTT. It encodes CASSGGGNDSNEKLFF.

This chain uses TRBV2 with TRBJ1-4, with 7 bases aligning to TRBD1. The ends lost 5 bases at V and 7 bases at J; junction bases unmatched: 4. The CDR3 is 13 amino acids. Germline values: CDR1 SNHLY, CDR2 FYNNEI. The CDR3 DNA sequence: TGTGCCAGCAGTCGACAGGGTGGTGAAAAACTGTTTTTT. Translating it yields CASSRQGGEKLFF.

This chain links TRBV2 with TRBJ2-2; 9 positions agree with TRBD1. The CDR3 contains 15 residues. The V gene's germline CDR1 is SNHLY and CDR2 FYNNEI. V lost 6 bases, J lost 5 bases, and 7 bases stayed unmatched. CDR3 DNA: TGTGCCAGCAGGAATGACAGGGGGGGAACCGGGGAGCTGTTTTTT. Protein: CASRNDRGGTGELFF.

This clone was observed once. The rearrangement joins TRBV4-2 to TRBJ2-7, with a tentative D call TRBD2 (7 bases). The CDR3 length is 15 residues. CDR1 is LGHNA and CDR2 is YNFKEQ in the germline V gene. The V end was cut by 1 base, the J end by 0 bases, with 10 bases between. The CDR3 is CASSQGGGPSYEQYF. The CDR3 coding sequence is TGTGCCAGCAGCCAAGGGGGGGGGCCCTCCTACGAGCAGTACTTC.

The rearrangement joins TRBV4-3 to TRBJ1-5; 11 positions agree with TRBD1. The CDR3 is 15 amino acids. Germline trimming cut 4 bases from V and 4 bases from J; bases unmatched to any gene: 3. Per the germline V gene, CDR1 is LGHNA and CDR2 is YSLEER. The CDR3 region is CASSLGTGGNQPQHF. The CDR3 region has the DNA TGCGCCAGCAGCCTTGGGACAGGGGGTAATCAGCCCCAGCATTTT.

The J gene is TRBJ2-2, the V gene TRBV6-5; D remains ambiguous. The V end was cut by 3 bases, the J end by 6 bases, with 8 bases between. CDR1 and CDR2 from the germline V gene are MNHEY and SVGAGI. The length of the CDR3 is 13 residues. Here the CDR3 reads CASSYTGAGELFF. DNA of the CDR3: TGTGCCAGCAGTTATACGGGCGCCGGGGAGCTGTTTTTT.

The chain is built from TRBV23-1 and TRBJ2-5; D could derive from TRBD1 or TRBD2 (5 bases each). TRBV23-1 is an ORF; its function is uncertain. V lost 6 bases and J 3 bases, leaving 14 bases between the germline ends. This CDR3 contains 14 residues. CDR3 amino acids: CASRHGTQKETQYF. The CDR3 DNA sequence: TGCGCCAGCAGACACGGGACGCAAAAAGAGACCCAGTACTTC.

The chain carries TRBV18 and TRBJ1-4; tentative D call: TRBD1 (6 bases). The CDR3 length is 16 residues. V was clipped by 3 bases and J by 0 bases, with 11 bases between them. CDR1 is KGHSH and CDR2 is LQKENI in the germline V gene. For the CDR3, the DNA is TGTGCCAGCTCACCCCGGACAGTTGCAACTAATGAAAAACTGTTTTTT. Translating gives CASSPRTVATNEKLFF.

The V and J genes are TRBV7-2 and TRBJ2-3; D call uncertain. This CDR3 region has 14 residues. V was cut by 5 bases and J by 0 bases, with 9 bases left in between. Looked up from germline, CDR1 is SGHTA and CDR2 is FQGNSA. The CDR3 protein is CASSREMSTDTQYF. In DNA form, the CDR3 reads TGTGCCAGCAGCCGAGAGATGAGCACAGATACGCAGTATTTT. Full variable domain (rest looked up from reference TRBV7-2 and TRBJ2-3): GAGVSQSPSNKVTEKGKDVELRCDPISGHTALYWYRQSLGQGLEFLIYFQGNSAPDKSGLPSDRFSAERTGGSVSTLTIQRTQQEDSAVYLCASSREMSTDTQYFGPGTRLTVL.

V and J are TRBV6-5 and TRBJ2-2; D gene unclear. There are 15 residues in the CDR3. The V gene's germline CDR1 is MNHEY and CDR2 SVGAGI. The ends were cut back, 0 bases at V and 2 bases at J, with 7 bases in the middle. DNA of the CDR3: TGTGCCAGCAGTTACTCACCGGCTAACACCGGGGAGCTGTTTTTT. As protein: CASSYSPANTGELFF.

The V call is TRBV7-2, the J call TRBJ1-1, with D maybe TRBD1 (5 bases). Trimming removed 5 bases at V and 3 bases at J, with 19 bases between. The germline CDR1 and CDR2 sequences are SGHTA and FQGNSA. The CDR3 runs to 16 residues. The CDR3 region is CASSKSRQGGDTEAFF. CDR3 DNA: TGTGCCAGCAGCAAATCCCGGCAGGGCGGGGACACTGAAGCTTTCTTT.

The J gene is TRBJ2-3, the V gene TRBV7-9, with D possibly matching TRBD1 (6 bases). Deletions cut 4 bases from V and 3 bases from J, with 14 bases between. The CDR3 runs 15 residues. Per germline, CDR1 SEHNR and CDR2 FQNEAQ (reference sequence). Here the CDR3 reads CASSSTGLMTDTQYF. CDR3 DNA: TGTGCCAGCAGCTCCACAGGGCTCATGACAGATACGCAGTATTTT. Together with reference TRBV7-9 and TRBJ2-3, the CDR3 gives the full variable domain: DTGVSQNPRHKITKRGQNVTFRCDPISEHNRLYWYRQTLGQGPEFLTYFQNEAQLEKSRLLSDRFSAERPKGSFSTLEIQRTEQGDSAMYLCASSSTGLMTDTQYFGPGTRLTVL.

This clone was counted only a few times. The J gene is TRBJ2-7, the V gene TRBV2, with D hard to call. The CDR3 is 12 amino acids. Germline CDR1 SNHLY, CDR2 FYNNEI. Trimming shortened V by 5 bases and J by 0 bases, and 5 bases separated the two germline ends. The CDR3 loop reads CASSRISYEQYF. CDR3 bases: TGTGCCAGCAGTAGAATCTCCTACGAGCAGTACTTC.

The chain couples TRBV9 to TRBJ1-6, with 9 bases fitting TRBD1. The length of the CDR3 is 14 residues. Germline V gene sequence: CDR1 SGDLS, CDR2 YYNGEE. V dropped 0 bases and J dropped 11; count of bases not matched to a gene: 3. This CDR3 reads CASSVATGGAPLHF. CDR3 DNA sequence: TGTGCCAGCAGCGTAGCGACAGGGGGGGCACCCCTCCACTTT. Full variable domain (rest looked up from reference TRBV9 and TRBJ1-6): DSGVTQTPKHLITATGQRVTLRCSPRSGDLSVYWYQQSLDQGLQFLIQYYNGEERAKGNILERFSAQQFPDLHSELNLSSLELGDSALYFCASSVATGGAPLHFGNGTRLTVT.

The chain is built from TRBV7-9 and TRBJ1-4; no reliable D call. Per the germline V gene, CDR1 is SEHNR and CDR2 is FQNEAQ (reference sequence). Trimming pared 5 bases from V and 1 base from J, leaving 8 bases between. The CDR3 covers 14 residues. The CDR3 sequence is CASSNPGTNEKLFF. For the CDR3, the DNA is TGTGCCAGCAGCAACCCCGGAACTAATGAAAAACTGTTTTTT.

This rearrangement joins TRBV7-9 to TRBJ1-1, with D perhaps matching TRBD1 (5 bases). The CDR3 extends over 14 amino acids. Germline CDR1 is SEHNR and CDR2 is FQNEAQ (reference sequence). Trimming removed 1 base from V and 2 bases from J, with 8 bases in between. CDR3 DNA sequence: TGTGCCAGCAGCTTAGGACAGATCAACACTGAAGCTTTCTTT. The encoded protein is CASSLGQINTEAFF.

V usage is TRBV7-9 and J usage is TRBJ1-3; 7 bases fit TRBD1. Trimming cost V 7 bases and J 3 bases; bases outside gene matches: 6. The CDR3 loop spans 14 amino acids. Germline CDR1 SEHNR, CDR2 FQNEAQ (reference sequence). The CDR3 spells CASKDRANGNTIYF. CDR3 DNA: TGTGCCAGCAAAGACAGGGCGAATGGAAACACCATATATTTT.